Listed below are T cell receptor beta chains from one sample, sequenced in a study of shared clonotypes between healthy human individuals. Repertoires were generated with immunoSEQ multiplex PCR, while TCRdb's copy carries only in-frame clones and drops some. The data show 2.3 million or so clones, 93% seen once. The sample taken for sequencing was naive CD4+ T cells from PBMCs. These receptors were collected from a man between 18 and 35 years old in good health. Some clones in this sample may be carry-over from other donors' samples. The CDR3 runs from the conserved cysteine through the conserved F or W. The D gene is left open where the match is weak. Clone size appears in some rows only: once, few, many, or a class for an expanded clone.

D	V	length	size	J	DNA	CDR3
.	TRBV7-2	14	.	TRBJ1-4	TGTGCCAGCAGCTTACGCAGGGTGGGGGAAAAACTGTTTTTT	CASSLRRVGEKLFF
TRBD1	TRBV10-3	13	.	TRBJ1-1	TGTGCCATCAGCCCTATGGGACAGGGGACGGCTTTCTTT	CAISPMGQGTAFF
TRBD2	TRBV7-2	16	.	TRBJ2-3	TGTGCCAGCAGCTTAGGACTAGCGGCCACCACAGATACGCAGTATTTT	CASSLGLAATTDTQYF
.	TRBV6-6	14	.	TRBJ1-5	TGTGCCAGCAGTTACTCGGGACTAAATCAGCCCCAGCATTTT	CASSYSGLNQPQHF
TRBD2	TRBV5-1	17	.	TRBJ2-7	TGCGCCAGCAGCGGAAGACTAGCGGGAGAGATTATATACGAGCAGTACTTC	CASSGRLAGEIIYEQYF
.	TRBV10-3	14	.	TRBJ1-5	TGTGCCATCAGAGAGAGTGGGGGCGGACAGCCCCAGCATTTT	CAIRESGGGQPQHF
.	TRBV5-4	14	.	TRBJ1-2	TGTGCCAGCAGCCAACCCGGACGGAGATATGGCTACACCTTC	CASSQPGRRYGYTF
TRBD1	TRBV28	14	.	TRBJ1-5	TGTGCCAGCAATCTAGGGGGCCTGGGGGGGCCCCAGCATTTT	CASNLGGLGGPQHF
.	TRBV4-2	15	.	TRBJ1-1	TGTGCCAGCAGCCCAGTAATCGGGACCCTCACTGAAGCTTTCTTT	CASSPVIGTLTEAFF
.	TRBV5-1	16	.	TRBJ2-1	TGCGCCAGCAGCCCGATGGCCGGGGGCTCCTACAATGAGCAGTTCTTC	CASSPMAGGSYNEQFF
TRBD1	TRBV10-3	15	.	TRBJ2-2	TGTGCCATCAGTAGGGACAGGGGGCCAACCGGGGAGCTGTTTTTT	CAISRDRGPTGELFF
.	TRBV27	11	few	TRBJ1-2	TGTGCCAGCAGCCAAGGGGGAGGCTACACCTTC	CASSQGGGYTF
.	TRBV29-1	13	.	TRBJ2-7	TGCAGCGTCCTAAATCAGGGGAGCTACGAGCAGTACTTC	CSVLNQGSYEQYF
.	TRBV30	12	few	TRBJ1-2	TGTGCCTGGAGTGGTACCAACTATGGCTACACCTTC	CAWSGTNYGYTF
.	TRBV6-1	13	once	TRBJ2-1	TGTGCCAGCAGGCGCCAGGCCTACAATGAGCAGTTCTTC	CASRRQAYNEQFF
.	TRBV10-2	15	.	TRBJ2-3	TGCGCCAGCTCCATCGGGGATGGGAGGACAGATACGCAGTATTTT	CASSIGDGRTDTQYF
.	TRBV13	15	.	TRBJ2-1	TGTGCCAGCAGCTTAGAGGCTAGCACGGTCAATGAGCAGTTCTTC	CASSLEASTVNEQFF
TRBD2	TRBV9	14	.	TRBJ2-1	TGTGCCAGCAGCGTTACTAGCGGGAGCGGGGAGCAGTTCTTC	CASSVTSGSGEQFF
.	TRBV6-1	13	.	TRBJ2-5	TGTGCCAGCAGCACGGGCCTCGAAGAGACCCAGTACTTC	CASSTGLEETQYF
.	TRBV5-5	15	.	TRBJ1-1	TGTGCCAGCAGCTTGTACGGGTTGGGGAACACTGAAGCTTTCTTT	CASSLYGLGNTEAFF
.	TRBV28	16	.	TRBJ2-7	TGTGCCAGCACCACTACCCCAGGGTTAAGGTCCTACGAGCAGTACTTC	CASTTTPGLRSYEQYF
TRBD1	TRBV28	15	.	TRBJ1-2	TGTGCCAGCAGTCCCCCCCGGACAGGCAACTATGGCTACACCTTC	CASSPPRTGNYGYTF
TRBD2	TRBV5-1	16	.	TRBJ2-7	TGCGCCAGCAGCGAGGGAGGGACGGCTACCGGCCACGAGCAGTACTTC	CASSEGGTATGHEQYF
.	TRBV5-4	18	.	TRBJ2-1	TGTGCCAGCAGCCCCCCAGAGCGTGTGGGAGGCTCCTACAATGAGCAGTTCTTC	CASSPPERVGGSYNEQFF
TRBD1	TRBV4-1	17	.	TRBJ1-3	TGCGCCAGCAGCCAAGAAGGGACAGGTAACTCTGGAAACACCATATATTTT	CASSQEGTGNSGNTIYF
.	TRBV28	15	.	TRBJ1-3	TGTGCCAGCTGGGCATGGGCCAGCTCTGGAAACACCATATATTTT	CASWAWASSGNTIYF
.	TRBV28	14	.	TRBJ1-5	TGTGCCAGCAGTTCCCATGGGGGGGGGCAGCCCCAGCATTTT	CASSSHGGGQPQHF
.	TRBV6-1	15	few	TRBJ1-5	TGTGCCAGCAGTGAATTCCGGATCGGGTTCTCGCCCCAGCATTTT	CASSEFRIGFSPQHF
.	TRBV7-9	15	few	TRBJ2-7	TGTGCCAGCAGCGAATTCCCAGGGGCTGCCTACGAGCAGTACTTC	CASSEFPGAAYEQYF
.	TRBV5-1	16	.	TRBJ2-1	TGCGCCAGCAGCTTGGTCCCAGTGAGCTCCTACAATGAGCAGTTCTTC	CASSLVPVSSYNEQFF
TRBD1	TRBV28	13	.	TRBJ2-1	TGTGCCAGCCAGACAGGGTCGTACAGTGAGCAGTTCTTC	CASQTGSYSEQFF
.	TRBV6-6	12	.	TRBJ1-2	TGTGCCAGCAGAACCATCAGCGATGGCTACACCTTC	CASRTISDGYTF
.	TRBV29-1	11	once	TRBJ2-2	TGCAGCGGGCGGGCAGGCGGGGAGCTGTTTTTT	CSGRAGGELFF
.	TRBV21-1	16	.	TRBJ2-2	TGTGCCAGCACCTTGGACAGGGGCGCGAACACCGGGGAGCTGTTTTTT	CASTLDRGANTGELFF
.	TRBV18	14	.	TRBJ1-5	TGTGCCAGCTCACCACTCAATAGCAATCAGCCCCAGCATTTT	CASSPLNSNQPQHF
.	TRBV27	17	.	TRBJ2-7	TGTGCCAGCAGTGCCACCCCGGGGGCGGGAGTAATGTACGAGCAGTACTTC	CASSATPGAGVMYEQYF
TRBD2	TRBV5-1	19	once	TRBJ2-6	TGCGCCAGCAGCCGAAATCCACTAGCGGGAGGGTCTGGGGCCAACGTCCTGACTTTC	CASSRNPLAGGSGANVLTF
TRBD1	TRBV9	18	.	TRBJ2-2	TGTGCCAGCAGCGTAGGTGGGACAGGGGGCGCGAGCACCGGGGAGCTGTTTTTT	CASSVGGTGGASTGELFF